This T cell receptor (beta chain) was recorded in a study of post-analysis software for immune sequencing data. Study as a whole: Recorded subtypes: relapsing-remitting, secondary progressive, progressive-relapsing; some patients unannotated.

The TCR beta cDNA libraries contained unique molecular identifiers. Some 500,000 cDNA molecules were obtained per 1 to 10 million input T cells. TCRdb recomputed calls from the PCR reads with MiXCR, one row per CDR3 protein. The data show some 890,000 distinct CDR3 sequences, about 50% seen once. As for this clonotype: As yet, its antigen is unknown.

Study-level results: Compared with controls, patients had more of roughly five TRBV segments, including TRBV5-6, TRBV5-1 and TRBV20-1.

This CDR3 is 12 amino acids long. Per the germline V gene, CDR1 is SQVTM and CDR2 is ANQGSEA. V lost 7 bases and J 4 bases, leaving 13 bases between the germline ends. The origin of this receptor is a girl aged 5-17 years with multiple sclerosis. The specimen sequenced was blood. V gene TRBV29-1 combines with J gene TRBJ1-2; maybe TRBD1 (5 bases). The CDR3 here is CSARDWGYGYTF. CDR3 bases: TGCAGCGCCAGGGACTGGGGCTATGGCTACACCTTC.